This T cell receptor beta chain was recovered during a study of beta chain features in type 1 diabetes. Since all of the isolated RNA was reverse transcribed, expressed TCRB transcripts were what got sequenced. Repertoires were generated with immunoSEQ multiplex PCR, while TCRdb's copy carries only in-frame clones and drops some. Of around 240,000 clones listed, around 9.6% are singletons. It was via CD45RO/CCR7/CD25/CD127/CD95/CD27 that CD4+ naive, central memory, regulatory and stem cell-like memory cells were sorted. This clone was counted only a few times. Other DNA sequences in the sample encode the same CDR3. The TCR originated in a woman between 18 and 29 years old in good health. The sample comprised naive CD4+ T cells from blood.

The CDR3 DNA is TGCGCCAGCAGCTTGGGGCAGGGGGCTAACTATGGCTACACCTTC. It specifies CASSLGQGANYGYTF. V usage is TRBV5-1 and J usage is TRBJ1-2; 7 positions match TRBD1. V shed 0 bases, J shed 0 bases, and the junction held 2 bases outside the gene matches. Germline V gene sequence: CDR1 SGHRS, CDR2 YFSETQ. The CDR3 has 15 amino acids.